The 28 T cell receptor beta chains in this list originate from one sample, sequenced in a study of blood T cell repertoires in COVID-19. Profiled with immunoSEQ multiplex PCR; TCRdb holds only in-frame clones, not every one. The sample records tens of thousands of clones, roughly 86% being singletons. Sequenced sample: peripheral blood. The receptors originated from an older man with acute or convalescent COVID-19.

The rearrangement joins TRBV28 to TRBJ2-5, with D possibly matching TRBD2 (6 bases). The CDR3 consists of 17 residues. CDR1 MDHEN and CDR2 SYDVKM come from the germline V gene. With 6 bases removed from V and 5 bases from J, the gap between germline ends came to 25 bases. The CDR3 region is CASSFGARRRAGETQYF. DNA of the CDR3: TGTGCCAGCAGCTTTGGGGCTAGAAGGAGGGCGGGGGAGACCCAGTACTTC.

The gene calls are TRBV28 and TRBJ2-2; 12 bases match TRBD2. Germline V gene data show CDR1 as MDHEN and CDR2 as SYDVKM. V trimming: 5 bases; J trimming: 6 bases; junction bases outside the gene matches: 10. The CDR3 runs 17 residues. In DNA form, the CDR3 reads TGTGCCAGCAGTCCATGGAGTCTAGCGGGAGGGCCCGGGGAGCTGTTTTTT. Translating it yields CASSPWSLAGGPGELFF.

This chain links TRBV10-3 with TRBJ2-7; TRBD1 agrees at 8 bases. The CDR3 has 15 amino acids. V lost 2 bases and J lost 5; bases outside the gene matches: 8. Per the germline V gene, CDR1 is ENHRY and CDR2 is SYGVKD. The CDR3 spells CAISETGQGVHEQYF. CDR3 bases: TGTGCCATCAGTGAGACCGGACAGGGTGTCCACGAGCAGTACTTC.

The V and J genes are TRBV7-6 and TRBJ2-1; 9 bases align to TRBD2. Germline V gives CDR1 SGHVS, CDR2 FNYEAQ. Trimming at V came to 1 base and at J to 0 bases, leaving 7 bases not matched to a gene. The CDR3 length is 18 residues. The CDR3 region has the DNA TGTGCCAGCAGCTTAGTACTAGCGGGTAGGAGCTCCTACAATGAGCAGTTCTTC. Residues: CASSLVLAGRSSYNEQFF.

This chain joins TRBV9 and TRBJ2-7, with 9 bases fitting TRBD2. The J segment lost 3 bases and the V segment lost 1 base, leaving 5 bases of the junction unmatched. Germline CDR1 reads SGDLS; CDR2 reads YYNGEE. This CDR3 has 15 amino acids. This chain's CDR3 is CASSVMAGGHYEQYF. The CDR3 nucleotides read TGTGCCAGCAGCGTAATGGCGGGAGGGCACTACGAGCAGTACTTC.

The table lists this clone with a count of one. This chain joins TRBV10-3 and TRBJ1-2; D is unclear. The CDR3 has 10 amino acids. V was clipped by 6 bases and J by 10 bases, with 9 bases between them. CDR1 is ENHRY, CDR2 SYGVKD, per germline. CDR3 in amino acids: CAIREEFYTF. The CDR3, as DNA: TGTGCCATCAGGGAGGAGTTCTACACCTTC.

The genes are TRBV18 and TRBJ2-3; 7 bases agree with TRBD1. The trim removed 6 bases at V and 2 bases at J, leaving 11 bases unmatched. The CDR3 runs 16 residues. The germline V gene encodes CDR1 KGHSH and CDR2 LQKENI. The DNA of the CDR3 is TGTGCCAGCTCCCAGTCCGGGACAGTCCCCACAGATACGCAGTATTTT. It specifies CASSQSGTVPTDTQYF.

This clone was observed a single time. The rearrangement joins TRBV2 to TRBJ1-6, with D maybe TRBD1 (6 bases). V lost 4 bases, J lost 10 bases, and 14 bases lay in between. The CDR3 length is 14 residues. The germline V gene has CDR1 SNHLY and CDR2 FYNNEI. This CDR3 reads CASSGTGSGSPLHF. The CDR3, as DNA: TGTGCCAGCAGTGGTACAGGGAGCGGATCACCCCTCCACTTT.

This clone was found a few times. This rearrangement joins TRBV7-2 to TRBJ2-3, with TRBD2 as a possible D gene (5 bases). Germline V CDR1 and CDR2: SGHTA, FQGNSA. Trimming pared 1 base from V and 0 bases from J, leaving 8 bases between. The CDR3 extends over 15 amino acids. The CDR3 bases are TGTGCCAGCAGCTTAGGGGAGACTAGCACAGATACGCAGTATTTT. Amino acids: CASSLGETSTDTQYF.

The chain carries TRBV5-1 and TRBJ2-2, with 9 bases lining up with TRBD1. Germline lookup yields CDR1 SGHRS and CDR2 YFSETQ. The CDR3 consists of 15 residues. Germline trimming cut 4 bases from V and 4 bases from J; bases unmatched to any gene: 5. The CDR3 DNA is TGCGCCAGCAGCAGGGACAGGGCGAGCACCGGGGAGCTGTTTTTT. Protein product: CASSRDRASTGELFF.

V is TRBV5-1 and J is TRBJ2-7; 8 positions match TRBD1. CDR1 SGHRS and CDR2 YFSETQ come from the germline V gene. The CDR3 covers 14 residues. V lost 5 bases, J lost 0 bases, and 4 bases stayed unmatched. CDR3 amino acids: CASSWDRSSYEQYF. The CDR3 DNA reads as TGCGCCAGCAGTTGGGACAGGAGCTCCTACGAGCAGTACTTC. The full variable domain, with the rest looked up from reference TRBV5-1 and TRBJ2-7, is KAGVTQTPRYLIKTRGQQVTLSCSPISGHRSVSWYQQTPGQGLQFLFEYFSETQRNKGNFPGRFSGRQFSNSRSEMNVSTLELGDSALYLCASSWDRSSYEQYFGPGTRLTVT.

The gene calls are TRBV11-2 and TRBJ2-3, with D hard to call. The V gene's germline CDR1 is SGHAT and CDR2 FQNNGV. CDR3 length: 15 amino acids. With 0 bases removed from V and 3 bases from J, the gap between germline ends came to 10 bases. The CDR3 reads CASSLDHVATDTQYF. Here the CDR3 DNA reads TGTGCCAGCAGCTTAGATCACGTGGCTACAGATACGCAGTATTTT.

V usage is TRBV9 and J usage is TRBJ2-7; TRBD1 aligns across 9 bases. The trim removed 4 bases at V and 3 bases at J, leaving 5 bases unmatched. This CDR3 spans 14 amino acids. CDR1 and CDR2 from the germline V gene are SGDLS and YYNGEE. The CDR3 DNA reads as TGTGCCAGCAGCCAACAGGGGGCAGGCTACGAGCAGTACTTC. Amino acids: CASSQQGAGYEQYF.

The table lists this clone with a few counts. The chain is built from TRBV10-2 and TRBJ1-1, with 7 positions matching TRBD1. Germline CDR1 WSHSY, CDR2 SAAADI. The CDR3 loop spans 14 amino acids. The V segment lost 6 bases and the J segment 4 bases; nucleotides outside the gene matches: 8. This CDR3 is CASRPQGVSTEAFF. The CDR3 DNA reads as TGCGCCAGCAGGCCTCAGGGGGTGAGCACTGAAGCTTTCTTT.

This chain connects TRBV6-5 to TRBJ1-5; D uncertain. Trimming left V 5 bases short and J 3 bases short, with 8 bases between. CDR1 MNHEY and CDR2 SVGAGI come from the germline V gene. The CDR3 length is 13 residues. The CDR3, as DNA: TGTGCCAGCAGTCTAGACCCCAATCAGCCCCAGCATTTT. This gives the protein CASSLDPNQPQHF.

The rearrangement uses TRBV28 and TRBJ2-2; D is possibly TRBD2 (6 bases). Trimming took off 1 base at V and 4 bases at J, with 16 bases between the two ends. The CDR3 is 17 amino acids. CDR1 is MDHEN and CDR2 is SYDVKM in the germline V gene. The CDR3: CASSLSGSVLGTGELFF. As DNA, the CDR3 is TGTGCCAGCAGTTTATCCGGGAGCGTACTCGGCACCGGGGAGCTGTTTTTT.

The chain links TRBV6-2 or TRBV6-3 to TRBJ2-1; 10 bases align to TRBD2. The CDR3 runs 16 residues. Germline loops: CDR1 MNHEY, CDR2 SVGEGT. After removal of 2 bases from V and 9 bases from J, the junction contained 10 bases not matched to a gene. The CDR3 loop reads CASSYVLAGEFGEQFF. The DNA for the CDR3 is TGTGCCAGCAGTTACGTGCTAGCGGGAGAGTTTGGTGAGCAGTTCTTC.

The chain is built from TRBV18 and TRBJ2-7; TRBD1 aligns across 8 bases. The CDR3 has 16 residues. CDR1 and CDR2 (germline): KGHSH, LQKENI. The V and J ends lost 2 bases and 0 bases, in that order; junction bases with no gene match: 6. DNA for the CDR3: TGTGCCAGCTCACCATATACAGGGGGAAGCTCCTACGAGCAGTACTTC. Translated, it gives CASSPYTGGSSYEQYF.

The chain joins TRBV5-1 to TRBJ1-6, with a tentative D call TRBD1 (5 bases). CDR1 and CDR2 (germline): SGHRS, YFSETQ. This CDR3 is built from 14 residues. V dropped 0 bases and J dropped 10 bases, with 11 bases sitting between them. CDR3 nucleotide sequence: TGCGCCAGCAGCTTGGACAGGCAAGGCTCACCCCTCCACTTT. Its translation: CASSLDRQGSPLHF.

The CDR3: CASKKGQGGEKLFF. Here the CDR3 DNA reads TGTGCCAGCAAGAAAGGACAGGGCGGTGAAAAACTGTTTTTT. The chain joins TRBV6-5 to TRBJ1-4, with 8 bases aligning to TRBD1. Looked up from germline, CDR1 is MNHEY and CDR2 is SVGAGI. The V gene end was trimmed by 7 bases and the J gene end by 7 bases; junction bases not matched to a gene: 8. This CDR3 has 14 amino acids.

The chain joins TRBV28 to TRBJ1-1; maybe TRBD1 (6 bases). The germline gives CDR1 MDHEN, CDR2 SYDVKM. V lost 7 bases and J 0 bases, leaving 9 bases between the germline ends. This CDR3 has 13 residues. The CDR3: CASKGQLNTEAFF. CDR3 DNA sequence: TGTGCCAGCAAAGGACAGCTGAACACTGAAGCTTTCTTT.

The chain uses TRBV6-6 and TRBJ2-3; the match to TRBD2 covers 8 bases. CDR1 MNHNY and CDR2 SVGAGI come from the germline V gene (reference sequence). V shed 2 bases, J shed 3 bases, and the junction held 7 bases outside the gene matches. This CDR3 has 16 residues. Here the CDR3 DNA reads TGTGCCAGCAGTTACGGGGCGGGGGGCGGAACAGATACGCAGTATTTT. It codes for CASSYGAGGGTDTQYF.

The J gene is TRBJ2-1, the V gene TRBV3-1 (or the pseudogene TRBV3-2), with 9 bases lining up with TRBD2. The CDR3 contains 16 residues. Germline V gives CDR1 LGHDT, CDR2 YNNKEL (reference sequence). Losses at the gene ends were 5 bases for V and 0 bases for J; bases not matched to a gene: 5. The CDR3 here is CASSALAGSSYNEQFF. The CDR3, as DNA: TGTGCCAGCAGCGCCCTAGCGGGGAGCTCCTACAATGAGCAGTTCTTC.

The chain combines TRBV11-3 with TRBJ2-7; 8 bases are a match to TRBD2. The CDR3 covers 16 residues. The V gene end was trimmed by 6 bases and the J gene end by 3 bases; junction bases not matched to a gene: 13. The germline CDR1 and CDR2 sequences are SGHNT and YENEEA. CDR3 sequence: CASRTGGKDFGYEQYF. DNA for the CDR3: TGTGCCAGCAGGACGGGGGGGAAGGACTTCGGCTACGAGCAGTACTTC.

The chain has TRBV24-1 and TRBJ2-3; tentative D call: TRBD2 (5 bases). The germline CDR1 and CDR2 sequences are KGHDR and SFDVKD. CDR3 size: 15 residues. V shed 1 base and J shed 2 bases, with 9 bases lying between them. The CDR3 DNA is TGTGCCACCAGTGATTTTCGAGGGAACACAGATACGCAGTATTTT. Amino acid sequence: CATSDFRGNTDTQYF.

For this clone: It may be a read error: a sequence one base away is much more abundant. The rearrangement joins TRBV3-1 (or the pseudogene TRBV3-2) to TRBJ1-1; D might be TRBD1 (6 bases). The germline V gene has CDR1 LGHDT and CDR2 YNNKEL (reference sequence). The CDR3 totals 13 residues. V was cut by 4 bases and J by 1 base, with 7 bases left in between. The CDR3 reads CASSPGQNTEAFF. CDR3 in DNA: TGTGCCAGCAGCCCGGGACAGAACACTGAAGCTTTCTTT.

The genes are TRBV10-3 and TRBJ1-1, with 7 nucleotides matching TRBD1. The CDR3 runs 15 residues. Germline CDR1 reads ENHRY; CDR2 reads SYGVKD. The V gene end was trimmed by 4 bases and the J gene end by 4 bases; junction bases not matched to a gene: 9. DNA for the CDR3: TGTGCCATCAGTGCCCGGACAGGTTTGAGCACTGAAGCTTTCTTT. Translating it yields CAISARTGLSTEAFF.

This clone was seen a handful of times. This chain uses TRBV6-5 with TRBJ2-7, with 9 nucleotides matching TRBD1. The CDR3 runs 14 residues. The V segment lost 8 bases and the J segment 0 bases; nucleotides outside the gene matches: 5. Germline CDR1 is MNHEY and CDR2 is SVGAGI. The CDR3 DNA is TGTGCCAGCCGGGGGACAGGGATCTCCTACGAGCAGTACTTC. This translates into CASRGTGISYEQYF.